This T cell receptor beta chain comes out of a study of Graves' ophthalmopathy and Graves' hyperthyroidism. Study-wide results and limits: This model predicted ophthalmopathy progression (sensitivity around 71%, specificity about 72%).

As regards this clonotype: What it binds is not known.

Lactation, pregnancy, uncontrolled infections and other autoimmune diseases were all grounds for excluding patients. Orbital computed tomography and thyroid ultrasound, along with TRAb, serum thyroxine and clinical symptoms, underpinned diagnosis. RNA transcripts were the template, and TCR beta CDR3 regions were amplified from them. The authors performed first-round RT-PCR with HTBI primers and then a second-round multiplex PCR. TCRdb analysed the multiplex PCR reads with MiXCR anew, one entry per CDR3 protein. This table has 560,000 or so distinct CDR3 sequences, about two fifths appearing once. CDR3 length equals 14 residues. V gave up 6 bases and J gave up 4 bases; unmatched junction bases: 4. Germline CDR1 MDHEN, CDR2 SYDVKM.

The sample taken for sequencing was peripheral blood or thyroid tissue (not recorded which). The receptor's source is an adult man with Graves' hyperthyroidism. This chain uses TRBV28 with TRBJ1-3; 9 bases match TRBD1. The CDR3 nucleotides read TGTGCCAGCAGCCAGGACAGGGGAGGAAACACCATATATTTT. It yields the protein CASSQDRGGNTIYF. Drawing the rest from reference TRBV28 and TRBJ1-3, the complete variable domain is DVKVTQSSRYLVKRTGEKVFLECVQDMDHENMFWYRQDPGLGLRLIYFSYDVKMKEKGDIPEGYSVSREKKERFSLILESASTNQTSMYLCASSQDRGGNTIYFGEGSWLTVV.